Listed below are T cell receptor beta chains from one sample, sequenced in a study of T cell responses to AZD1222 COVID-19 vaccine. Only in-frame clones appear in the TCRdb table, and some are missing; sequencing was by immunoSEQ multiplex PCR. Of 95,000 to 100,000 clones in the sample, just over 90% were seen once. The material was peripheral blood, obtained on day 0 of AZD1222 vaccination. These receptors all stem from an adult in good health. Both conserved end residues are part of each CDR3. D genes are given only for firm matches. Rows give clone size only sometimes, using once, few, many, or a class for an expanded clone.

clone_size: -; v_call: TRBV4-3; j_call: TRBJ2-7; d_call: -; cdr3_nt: TGCGCCAGCAGCCAACAGTGGCAGGGGATGGGGGAGCAGTACTTC; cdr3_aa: CASSQQWQGMGEQYF
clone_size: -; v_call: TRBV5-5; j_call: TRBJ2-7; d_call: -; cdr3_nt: TGTGCCAGCAGCTTGGAACAGACCGGATGGGGCTACGAGCAGTACTTC; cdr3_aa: CASSLEQTGWGYEQYF
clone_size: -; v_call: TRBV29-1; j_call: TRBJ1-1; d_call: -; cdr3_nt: TGCAGCGGAGGGACTATTGGGAACACTGAAGCTTTCTTT; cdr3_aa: CSGGTIGNTEAFF
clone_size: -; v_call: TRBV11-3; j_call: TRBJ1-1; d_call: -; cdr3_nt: TGTGCCAGCAGCCCTACAGTATTCACTGAAGCTTTCTTT; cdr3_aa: CASSPTVFTEAFF
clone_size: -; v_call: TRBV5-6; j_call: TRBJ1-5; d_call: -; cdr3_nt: TGTGCCAGCAGCCCCGGGACACCAGATCAGCCCCAGCATTTT; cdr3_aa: CASSPGTPDQPQHF
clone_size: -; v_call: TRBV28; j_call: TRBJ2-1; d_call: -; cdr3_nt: TGTGCCAGCAGGCCCAAGACAGGAGCCGGATCCTACAATGAGCAGTTCTTC; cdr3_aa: CASRPKTGAGSYNEQFF
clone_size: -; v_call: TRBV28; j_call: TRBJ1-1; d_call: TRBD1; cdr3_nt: TGTGCCAGCAGAGATGGACAGGGGACCCCGTTAGGTGAAGCTTTCTTT; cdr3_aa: CASRDGQGTPLGEAFF
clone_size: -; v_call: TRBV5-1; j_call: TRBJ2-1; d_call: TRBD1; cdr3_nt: TGCGCCAGCAGCTCAGGACAGGGGTCCTTAAGTAATGAGCAGTTCTTC; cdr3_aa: CASSSGQGSLSNEQFF
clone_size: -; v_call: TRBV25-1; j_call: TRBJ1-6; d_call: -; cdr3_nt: TGTGCCAGCGGACTGCTTAATTCACCCCTCCACTTT; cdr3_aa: CASGLLNSPLHF
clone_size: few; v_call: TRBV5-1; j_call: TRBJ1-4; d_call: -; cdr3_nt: TGCGCCAGCAGACCACCGGGAGCCACTAATGAAAAACTGTTTTTT; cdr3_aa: CASRPPGATNEKLFF
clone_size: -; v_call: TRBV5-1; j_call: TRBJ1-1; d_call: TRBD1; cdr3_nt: TGCGCCAGCAGGGGACAGGTTGTGAGTGCTGAAGCTTTCTTT; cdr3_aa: CASRGQVVSAEAFF
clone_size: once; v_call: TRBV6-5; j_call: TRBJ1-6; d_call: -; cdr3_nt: TGTGCCAGCAGTACGCCCGGGGGATCACCCCTCCACTTT; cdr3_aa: CASSTPGGSPLHF
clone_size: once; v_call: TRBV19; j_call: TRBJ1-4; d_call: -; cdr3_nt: TGTGCCAGTAGTCTCCGACTGGAGGGTGAGGGAAAACTGTTTTTT; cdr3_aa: CASSLRLEGEGKLFF
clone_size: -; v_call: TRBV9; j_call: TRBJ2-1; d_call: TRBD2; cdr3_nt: TGTGCCAGCACCAGTACCGGACTAGCGGGGAACAATGAGCAGTTCTTC; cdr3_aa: CASTSTGLAGNNEQFF
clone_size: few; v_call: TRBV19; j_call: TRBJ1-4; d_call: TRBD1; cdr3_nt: TGTGCCAGTAGTACGGGGGACAGGTGGGAAACTAATGAAAAACTGTTTTTT; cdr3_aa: CASSTGDRWETNEKLFF
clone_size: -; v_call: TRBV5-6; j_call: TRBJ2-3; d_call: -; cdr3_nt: TGTGCCAGCAGCTTGGCTGGGGTTAACACAGATACGCAGTATTTT; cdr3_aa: CASSLAGVNTDTQYF
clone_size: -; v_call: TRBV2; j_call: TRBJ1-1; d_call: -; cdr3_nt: TGTGCCAGCCTTTTATTGGAGGGGGCTTTCTTT; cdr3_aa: CASLLLEGAFF
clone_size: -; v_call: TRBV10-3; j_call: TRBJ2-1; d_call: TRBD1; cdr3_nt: TGTGCCAGCGGGCAGGGGGCCTCCTACAATGAGCAGTTCTTC; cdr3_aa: CASGQGASYNEQFF
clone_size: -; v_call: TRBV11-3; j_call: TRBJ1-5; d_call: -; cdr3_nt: TGTGCCAGCAGGGGCAGGGACGCACGCTTCAACATTCAGCCCCAGCATTTT; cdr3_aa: CASRGRDARFNIQPQHF
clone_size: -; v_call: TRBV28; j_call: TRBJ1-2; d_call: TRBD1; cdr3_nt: TGTGCCAGCACCCAGGGGGGTTCAGGGAACTATGGCTACACCTTC; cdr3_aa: CASTQGGSGNYGYTF
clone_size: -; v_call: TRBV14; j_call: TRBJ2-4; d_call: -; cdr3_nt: TGTGCCAGCAGCCGCGACATCGGGACGGGACAGTACTTC; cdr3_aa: CASSRDIGTGQYF
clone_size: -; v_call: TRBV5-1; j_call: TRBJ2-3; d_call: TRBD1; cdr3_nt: TGCGCCAGCAGCCCTGGACAGGGGCGAATTCCTAGCACAGATACGCAGTATTTT; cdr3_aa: CASSPGQGRIPSTDTQYF
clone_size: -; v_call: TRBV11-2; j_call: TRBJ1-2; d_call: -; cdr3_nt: TGTGCCAGCAGCTTAGCTGGACAGCTAAACTATGGCTACACCTTC; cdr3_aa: CASSLAGQLNYGYTF
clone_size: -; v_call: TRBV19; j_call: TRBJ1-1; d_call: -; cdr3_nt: TGTGCCAGTAGACTTCCGTTTACTGAAGCTTTCTTT; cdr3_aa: CASRLPFTEAFF
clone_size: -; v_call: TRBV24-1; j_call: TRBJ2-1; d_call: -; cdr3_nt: TGTGCCACCAGTGACTACGACAGGGAGGCCGATGAGCAGTTCTTC; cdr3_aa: CATSDYDREADEQFF
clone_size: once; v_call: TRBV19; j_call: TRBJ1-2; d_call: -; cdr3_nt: TGTGCCAGTAGTATAGGTCGACAGGATGGCTACACCTTC; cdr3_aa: CASSIGRQDGYTF
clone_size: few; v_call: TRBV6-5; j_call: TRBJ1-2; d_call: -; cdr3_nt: TGTGCCAGCTCCCACGGGGGATCCAACTATGGCTACACCTTC; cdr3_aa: CASSHGGSNYGYTF
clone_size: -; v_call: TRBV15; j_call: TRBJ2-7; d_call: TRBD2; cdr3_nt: TGTGCCACCAGTACGGGACTAGCCTACGAGCAGTACTTC; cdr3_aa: CATSTGLAYEQYF
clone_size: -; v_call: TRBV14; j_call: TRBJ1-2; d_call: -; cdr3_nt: TGTGCCAGCAGCCAAGAAAGAACAATCGGGACGGGCCATTGGGGCTACACCTTC; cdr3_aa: CASSQERTIGTGHWGYTF
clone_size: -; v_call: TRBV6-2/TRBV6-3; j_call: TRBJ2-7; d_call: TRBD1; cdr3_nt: TGTGCCAGCAGCCCCCGGACAGGGACGTCCTACGAGCAGTACTTC; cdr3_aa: CASSPRTGTSYEQYF
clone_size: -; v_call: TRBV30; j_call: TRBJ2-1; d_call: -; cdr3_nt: TGTGCCTGGAACATGCAGGGTGAGCAGTTCTTC; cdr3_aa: CAWNMQGEQFF
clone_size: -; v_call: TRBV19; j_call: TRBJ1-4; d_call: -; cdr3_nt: TGTGCCAGTAGCATCGCTACGTCTAATGAAAAACTGTTTTTT; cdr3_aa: CASSIATSNEKLFF
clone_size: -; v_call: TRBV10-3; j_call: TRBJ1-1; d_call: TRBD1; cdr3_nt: TGTGCCATCAATGAGGGACAGGGGATTGGGAACACTGAAGCTTTCTTT; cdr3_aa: CAINEGQGIGNTEAFF
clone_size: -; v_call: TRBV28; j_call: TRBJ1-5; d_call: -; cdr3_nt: TGTGCCAGCATAGCTGGGAGTAGCAATCAGCCCCAGCATTTT; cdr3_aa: CASIAGSSNQPQHF
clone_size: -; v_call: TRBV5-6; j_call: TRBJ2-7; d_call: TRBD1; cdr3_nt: TGTGCCAGCAGGGGCAGGGGGCGCAGGTACGAGCAGTACTTC; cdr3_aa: CASRGRGRRYEQYF
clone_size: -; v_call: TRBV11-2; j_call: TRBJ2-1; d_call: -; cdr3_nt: TGTGCCAGCAGCTTGACCGCCTTCGACAATGAGCAGTTCTTC; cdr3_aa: CASSLTAFDNEQFF
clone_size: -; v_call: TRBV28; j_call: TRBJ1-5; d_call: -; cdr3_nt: TGTGCCAGCAAGTTCAGGGTTCGGCCGCCCCAGCATTTT; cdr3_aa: CASKFRVRPPQHF
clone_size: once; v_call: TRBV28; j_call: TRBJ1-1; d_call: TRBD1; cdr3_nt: TGTGCCAGCAGTTCCTTCCCGGGACAGGGAAGCGGCACTGAAGCTTTCTTT; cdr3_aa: CASSSFPGQGSGTEAFF
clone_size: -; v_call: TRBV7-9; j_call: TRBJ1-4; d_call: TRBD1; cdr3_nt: TGTGCCACCTCTCCGGGACAGGTTAATGAAAAACTGTTTTTT; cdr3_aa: CATSPGQVNEKLFF
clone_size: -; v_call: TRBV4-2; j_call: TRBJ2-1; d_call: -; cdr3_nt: TGTGCCAGCAGCCAAGATGGGGCCAACAATGAGCAGTTCTTC; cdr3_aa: CASSQDGANNEQFF
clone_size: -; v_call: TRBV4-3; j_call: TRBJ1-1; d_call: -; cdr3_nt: TGCGCCAGCAGCCTAAGACTTGGGACTGAAGCTTTCTTT; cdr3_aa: CASSLRLGTEAFF
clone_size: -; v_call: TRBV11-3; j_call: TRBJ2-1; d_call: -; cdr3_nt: TGTGCCAGCAGTCATAACAATGAGCAGTTCTTC; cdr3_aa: CASSHNNEQFF
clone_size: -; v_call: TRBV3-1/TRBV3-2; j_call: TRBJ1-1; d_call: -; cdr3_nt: TGTGCCAGCAGCCAAGTATTCAGGGGCGGAGCGAACACTGAAGCTTTCTTT; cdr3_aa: CASSQVFRGGANTEAFF
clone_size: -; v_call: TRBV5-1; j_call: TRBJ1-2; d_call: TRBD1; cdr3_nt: TGCGCCAGCAGCCTTGGGACAGGAAGCAACTATGGCTACACCTTC; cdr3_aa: CASSLGTGSNYGYTF
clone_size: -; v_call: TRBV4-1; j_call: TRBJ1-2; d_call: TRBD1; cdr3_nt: TGCGCCAGCAGCCAGGGCGAGGGGGCGTATGGCTACACCTTC; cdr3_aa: CASSQGEGAYGYTF
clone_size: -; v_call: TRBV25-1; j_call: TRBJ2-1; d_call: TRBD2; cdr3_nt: TGTGCCAGCAGTGAAATTGGCCGGGGGGGAAATGAGCAGTTCTTC; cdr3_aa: CASSEIGRGGNEQFF
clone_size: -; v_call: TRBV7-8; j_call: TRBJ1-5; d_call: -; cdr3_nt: TGTGCCAGCAGCTTAGGTTTTCAGGGTGGACAGCCCCAGCATTTT; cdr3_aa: CASSLGFQGGQPQHF
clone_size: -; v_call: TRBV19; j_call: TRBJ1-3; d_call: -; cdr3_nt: TGTGCCAGTAGTATAATCGGCAGAGGAAACACCATATATTTT; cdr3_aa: CASSIIGRGNTIYF
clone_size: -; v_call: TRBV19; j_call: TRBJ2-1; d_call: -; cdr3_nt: TGTGCCAGTAGTACCTCCCTTGGCAGCCACTCCTACAATGAGCAGTTCTTC; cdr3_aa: CASSTSLGSHSYNEQFF
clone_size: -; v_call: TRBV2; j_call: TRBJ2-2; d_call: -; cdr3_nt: TGTGCCAGCAGGGCAGCGAACACCGGGGAGCTGTTTTTT; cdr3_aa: CASRAANTGELFF
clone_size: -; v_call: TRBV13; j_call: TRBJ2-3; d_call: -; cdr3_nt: TGTGCCAGCAGCTTATTTGCTTCTCAATACACAGATACGCAGTATTTT; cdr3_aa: CASSLFASQYTDTQYF
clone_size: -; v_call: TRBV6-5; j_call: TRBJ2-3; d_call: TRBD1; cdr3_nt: TGTGCCAGCACCAGGACAGGCCCCCCAGATACGCAGTATTTT; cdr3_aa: CASTRTGPPDTQYF